This passage covers 14 T cell receptor beta chains from one sample sequenced in a study of T cell repertoires in cytomegalovirus infection. TCRdb fed the reads into MiXCR, producing one record per CDR3 protein. The sample shows about 920,000 distinct CDR3 sequences, less than 35% of them seen only once. What these receptors recognize is not known. The starting material was cultured CD8+ T cells from PBMCs, obtained from culture after CMV antigen stimulation. The receptors stem from a human donor in good health (CMV status not recorded). Some clones in this sample may be carry-over from other donors' samples.

The J gene is TRBJ2-7, the V gene TRBV7-6; the match to TRBD1 covers 10 bases. CDR1 and CDR2 from the germline V gene are SGHVS and FNYEAQ. The trim removed 3 bases at V and 2 bases at J, leaving 4 bases unmatched. The CDR3 length is 15 residues. This CDR3 reads CASSFGTGVAYEQYV. In DNA form, the CDR3 reads TGTGCCAGCAGCTTCGGGACAGGGGTGGCCTACGAGCAGTACGTC.

This clonotype has a handful of counts. This chain connects TRBV19 to TRBJ2-7; TRBD1 matches at 7 bases. The V and J ends lost 8 bases and 5 bases, in that order; junction bases with no gene match: 9. The CDR3 totals 13 residues. Germline V gene lookup returns CDR1 LNHDA and CDR2 SQIVND (reference sequence). CDR3 amino acids: CASSTGMWNEQYF. The CDR3, as DNA: TGTGCCAGTTCGACAGGGATGTGGAACGAGCAGTACTTC.

The CDR3 protein is CASSSHPQGPYEQYV. In DNA form, the CDR3 reads TGTGCCAGCAGCTCCCACCCCCAGGGGCCCTACGAGCAGTACGTC. This chain connects TRBV7-2 to TRBJ2-7; D is perhaps TRBD1 (6 bases). The CDR3 contains 15 residues. Germline V gene sequence: CDR1 SGHTA, CDR2 FQGNSA. V gave up 4 bases and J gave up 2 bases, with 15 bases separating them.

This clonotype appeared a few times. This rearrangement joins TRBV27 to TRBJ1-2, with TRBD1 matching over 9 bases. This CDR3 has 15 amino acids. CDR1 and CDR2 (germline): MNHEY, SMNVEV (reference sequence). V dropped 3 bases and J dropped 8; count of bases not matched to a gene: 10. CDR3 protein: CASSFRGTGSRGYTF. CDR3 bases: TGTGCCAGCAGTTTTAGGGGGACAGGGAGTAGAGGCTACACCTTC.

The J gene is TRBJ2-7, the V gene TRBV5-5, with D perhaps assigned TRBD1 or TRBD2 (5 bases each). CDR3 length equals 13 residues. Germline CDR1 is SGHKS and CDR2 is YYEKEE (reference sequence). Trimming took 3 bases from V and 5 from J, leaving 12 bases between them. CDR3 in amino acids: CASSSGPGNEQYF. The CDR3 DNA reads TGTGCCAGCAGCTCGGGACCGGGAAACGAGCAGTACTTC.

This clonotype came up a few times. This chain uses TRBV9 with TRBJ2-1, with TRBD2 as a possible D gene (7 bases). V lost 2 bases and J lost 4, with 16 bases in between. CDR3 length: 16 amino acids. Germline V lookup: CDR1 SGDLS, CDR2 YYNGEE. CDR3 sequence reads: CASSVAGAGIYNEQFF. In nucleotides, the CDR3 is TGTGCCAGCAGCGTTGCGGGGGCGGGTATTTACAATGAGCAGTTCTTC.

The chain has TRBV7-9 and TRBJ1-2; D is ambiguous. This CDR3 spans 11 amino acids. Trimming cost V 7 bases and J 8 bases, with 11 bases left between them. CDR1 SEHNR and CDR2 FQNEAQ come from the germline V gene (reference sequence). The CDR3 DNA reads as TGTGCCAGCACAGAGAGGACGGGCTACACCTTC. It translates to CASTERTGYTF.

There are a few counts of this clonotype. V usage is TRBV15 and J usage is TRBJ2-5, with D tentatively TRBD1 or TRBD2 (7 bases each). The CDR3 extends over 19 amino acids. Looked up from germline, CDR1 is LNHNV and CDR2 is YYDKDF (reference sequence). V was pared by 0 bases and J by 0 bases, with 20 bases between. CDR3 in amino acids: CATSRDRDSGDFYQETQYF. CDR3 nucleotide sequence: TGTGCCACCAGCAGAGATCGGGACAGCGGGGATTTCTACCAAGAGACCCAGTACTTC.

This chain connects TRBV2 to TRBJ1-3; perhaps TRBD1 as D (5 bases). Trimming removed 6 bases from V and 0 bases from J, with 15 bases in between. This CDR3 is 16 amino acids long. CDR1 and CDR2 from the germline V gene are SNHLY and FYNNEI. The CDR3 protein is CASRGWGSNSGNTIYF. CDR3 sequence (DNA): TGTGCCAGCAGGGGATGGGGCTCCAACTCTGGAAACACCATATATTTT.

This clonotype has ten or more counts. This chain uses TRBV6-1 with TRBJ2-3, with no clear D. CDR3 length: 11 amino acids. The germline V gene encodes CDR1 MNHNS and CDR2 SASEGT. V lost 8 bases, J lost 3 bases, and 6 bases lay in between. The chain's CDR3 is CASGWTDTQYF. CDR3 nucleotides: TGTGCCAGCGGGTGGACAGATACGCAGTATTTT.

The rearrangement uses TRBV6-5 and TRBJ2-7; 10 bases are shared with TRBD1. The CDR3 runs 16 residues. In germline, CDR1 is MNHEY, CDR2 SVGAGI. The J segment lost 4 bases and the V segment lost 5 bases, leaving 11 bases of the junction unmatched. CDR3 in DNA: TGTGCCAGCAGTGAAGGGACAGGGGATCTTGGTTACGAGCAGTACTTC. Its translation is CASSEGTGDLGYEQYF.

This clonotype was seen only a few times. J is TRBJ2-1 and V is TRBV5-1, with 7 bases lining up with TRBD2. V lost 0 bases and J lost 8; bases outside the gene matches: 8. Germline V lookup: CDR1 SGHRS, CDR2 YFSETQ. This CDR3 is 15 amino acids long. The CDR3 is CASSLDGGSRDEQFF. CDR3 DNA sequence: TGCGCCAGCAGCTTGGACGGGGGGTCGAGAGATGAGCAGTTCTTC.

This clonotype has more than one count but fewer than ten. The rearrangement joins TRBV10-2 to TRBJ1-6, with D uncertain. The V gene lost 8 bases and the J gene lost 10 bases, with 15 bases spanning the gap. The germline gives CDR1 WSHSY, CDR2 SAAADI. The CDR3 spans 13 residues. CDR3: CASSEGWGSPLHF. Written as DNA, the CDR3 is TGCGCCAGCTCTGAAGGGTGGGGATCACCCCTCCACTTT.

V and J are TRBV12-5 and TRBJ2-5; 9 positions match TRBD1. From germline, CDR1 is LGHNT and CDR2 FRNRAP. This CDR3 region has 16 residues. V lost 1 base, J lost 4 bases, and 7 bases stayed unmatched. In nucleotides, the CDR3 is TGTGCTAGTGGTTTGGAGGGGACAGGGTTTCGAGAGACCCAGTACTTC. It specifies CASGLEGTGFRETQYF.